Sequencing of this TCR beta chain was carried out in a study of blood T cell repertoires in COVID-19. Germline CDR1 and CDR2: SGHNT and YENEEA. The CDR3 is 15 residues long. Trimming took 4 bases from V and 6 from J; bases not matched to a gene: 8. Measured with immunoSEQ multiplex PCR; TCRdb has only the in-frame clones, and not every one. The data hold roughly 180,000 clones, with approximately 89% observed a single time. The chain joins TRBV11-3 to TRBJ2-1; 8 nucleotides line up with TRBD1. This clonotype originated in a man in his forties or fifties who had recovered from COVID-19. Sequencing used PBMCs or T cells enriched from blood (not recorded which). The CDR3 loop reads CASSSRDRSGNEQFF. The CDR3 bases are TGTGCCAGCAGCTCCCGGGACAGGAGTGGCAATGAGCAGTTCTTC.